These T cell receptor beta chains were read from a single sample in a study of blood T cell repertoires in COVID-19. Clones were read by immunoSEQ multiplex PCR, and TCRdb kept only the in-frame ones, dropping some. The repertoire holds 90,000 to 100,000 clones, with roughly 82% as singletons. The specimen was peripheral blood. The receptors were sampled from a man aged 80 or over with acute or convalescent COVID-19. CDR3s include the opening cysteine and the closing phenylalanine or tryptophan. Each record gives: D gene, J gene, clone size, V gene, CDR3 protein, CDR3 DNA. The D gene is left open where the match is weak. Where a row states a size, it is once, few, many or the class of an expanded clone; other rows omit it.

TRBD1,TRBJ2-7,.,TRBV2,CASSPTGQSYEQYF,TGTGCCAGCAGCCCGACAGGGCAATCCTACGAGCAGTACTTC
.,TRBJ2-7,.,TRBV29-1,CSVKSAYEQYF,TGCAGCGTAAAGAGCGCCTACGAGCAGTACTTC
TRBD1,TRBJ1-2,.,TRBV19,CASSSHLRDRDRYTF,TGTGCCAGTAGTTCTCACCTCCGGGACAGGGATCGCTACACCTTC
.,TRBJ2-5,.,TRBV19,CASSKTGSVETQYF,TGTGCCAGTAGTAAGACTGGGAGCGTGGAGACCCAGTACTTC
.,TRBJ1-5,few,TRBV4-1,CASSQDSSNQPQHF,TGCGCCAGCAGCCAAGACAGTAGCAATCAGCCCCAGCATTTT
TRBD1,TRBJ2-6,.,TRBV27,CASSFRAGGRSGANVLTF,TGTGCCAGCAGTTTTCGGGCAGGGGGACGCTCTGGGGCCAACGTCCTGACTTTC
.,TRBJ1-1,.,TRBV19,CASLGQMNTEAFF,TGTGCCAGTCTAGGCCAGATGAACACTGAAGCTTTCTTT
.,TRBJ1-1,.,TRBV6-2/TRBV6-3,CASSYTRSALEAFF,TGTGCCAGCAGTTACACCCGCAGCGCCTTAGAGGCTTTCTTT
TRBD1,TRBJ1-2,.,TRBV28,CASSLPRDRGVLSGYTF,TGTGCCAGCAGTTTACCTCGGGACAGGGGTGTTTTAAGTGGCTACACCTTC
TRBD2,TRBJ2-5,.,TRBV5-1,CASSLGGGETQYF,TGCGCCAGCAGCCTTGGCGGGGGGGAGACCCAGTACTTC
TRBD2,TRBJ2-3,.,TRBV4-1,CASSQAASGLDTQYF,TGCGCCAGCAGCCAAGCGGCTAGCGGATTGGATACGCAGTATTTT
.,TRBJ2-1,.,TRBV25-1,CASSRLIGQLYNEQFF,TGTGCCAGCAGTCGCCTTATTGGACAACTCTACAATGAGCAGTTCTTC
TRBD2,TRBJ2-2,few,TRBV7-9,CASSQTSTSTGELFF,TGTGCCAGCAGCCAGACTAGCACGAGCACCGGGGAGCTGTTTTTT
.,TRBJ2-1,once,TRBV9,CASSDDLAGSYNEQFF,TGTGCCAGCAGCGATGACCTCGCGGGATCCTACAATGAGCAGTTCTTC
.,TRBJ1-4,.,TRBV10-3,CATRDRPTNEKLFF,TGTGCCACCCGCGACAGGCCAACTAATGAAAAACTGTTTTTT
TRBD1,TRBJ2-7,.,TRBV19,CASSTPGQTYEQYF,TGTGCCAGTAGTACTCCGGGACAGACCTACGAGCAGTACTTC
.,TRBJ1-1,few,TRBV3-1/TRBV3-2,CASSQTTNTEAFF,TGTGCCAGCAGCCAAACTACGAACACTGAAGCTTTCTTT
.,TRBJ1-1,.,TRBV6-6,CASRGTAMNTEAFF,TGTGCCAGTCGCGGGACCGCGATGAACACTGAAGCTTTCTTT
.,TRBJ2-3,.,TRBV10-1,CASSGGLTDTQYF,TGCGCCAGCAGTGGGGGCCTCACAGATACGCAGTATTTT
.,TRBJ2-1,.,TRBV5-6,CASSLDINEQFF,TGTGCCAGCAGCTTGGACATCAATGAGCAGTTCTTC
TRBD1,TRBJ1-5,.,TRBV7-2,CASSSGGGQPQHF,TGTGCCAGCAGTTCAGGGGGTGGTCAGCCCCAGCATTTT
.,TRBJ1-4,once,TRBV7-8,CASSLTPEEKLFF,TGTGCCAGCAGCTTAACTCCCGAGGAAAAACTGTTTTTT
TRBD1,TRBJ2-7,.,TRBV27,CASSRIPGQSSYEQYF,TGTGCCAGCAGTCGGATCCCGGGACAGAGCTCCTACGAGCAGTACTTC
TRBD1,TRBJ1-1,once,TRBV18,CASSPQGATNTEAFF,TGTGCCAGCTCACCTCAGGGGGCTACGAACACTGAAGCTTTCTTT
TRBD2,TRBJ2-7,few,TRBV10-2,CATTTAGGLYEQYF,TGCGCCACCACTACAGCGGGGGGTCTCTACGAGCAGTACTTC
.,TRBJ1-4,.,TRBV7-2,CASSLAPFNEKLFF,TGTGCCAGCAGCTTAGCTCCTTTTAATGAAAAACTGTTTTTT
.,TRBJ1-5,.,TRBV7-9,CASSLGSWGGPSGQPQHF,TGTGCCAGCAGCTTAGGGTCTTGGGGAGGGCCTTCGGGTCAGCCCCAGCATTTT
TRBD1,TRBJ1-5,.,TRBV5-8,CASSSGQWNQPQHF,TGTGCCAGCAGCTCGGGACAGTGGAATCAGCCCCAGCATTTT
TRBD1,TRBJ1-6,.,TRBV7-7,CASSLDRDSPLHF,TGTGCTAGCAGCCTAGACAGGGATTCACCCCTCCACTTT